The 3 T cell receptor beta chains below were found in one sample sequenced in a study of OX40 agonist ivuxolimab in advanced cancers. Produced via immunoSEQ multiplex PCR; TCRdb's table is partial and in-frame only. The table has 2,000 or so clones, roughly 77% seen once. Specimen: CD4+ or CD8+ T cells sorted from blood, collected in a trial of the OX40 agonist ivuxolimab. The origin of the receptors is an adult with an advanced solid tumor such as melanoma, head and neck, liver or kidney cancer.

This clone was seen only a few times. This chain joins TRBV9 and TRBJ2-7; D unresolved. Germline CDR1 is SGDLS and CDR2 is YYNGEE. The CDR3 runs 13 residues. The V end lost 0 bases, the J end lost 0 bases, and 4 bases lay between the germline ends. CDR3 residues: CASSVDNSYEQYF. Written as DNA, the CDR3 is TGTGCCAGCAGCGTAGACAACTCCTACGAGCAGTACTTC.

This chain joins TRBV27 and TRBJ2-3; D might be TRBD2 (6 bases). CDR1 MNHEY and CDR2 SMNVEV come from the germline V gene (reference sequence). V lost 8 bases and J 2 bases, leaving 23 bases between the germline ends. CDR3 length: 17 amino acids. As DNA, the CDR3 is TGTGCCAGCGGCCCCGGGGGAGCGGTTTCTTACACAGATACGCAGTATTTT. It encodes CASGPGGAVSYTDTQYF.

The genes are TRBV4-1 and TRBJ2-7, with TRBD1 as a possible D gene (6 bases). This CDR3 contains 16 residues. Germline V gene lookup returns CDR1 MGHRA and CDR2 YSYEKL. The germline V and J ends were trimmed by 4 bases and 0 bases, with 16 bases remaining between them. As DNA, the CDR3 is TGCGCCAGCAGCCCCCCCAGGGGCCCCAGCTCCTACGAGCAGTACTTC. Protein product: CASSPPRGPSSYEQYF.